This is a list of T cell receptor beta chains from one sample in a study of identical twins. TCRdb re-derived calls from the 5' RACE reads in MiXCR, one entry per CDR3 protein. The sample records roughly 190,000 distinct CDR3 sequences, 15% being singletons. These data were also reused for a study on T cells expressing NK-cell markers.

Material: CD8+ T cells sorted from blood. The receptors were gathered from a woman under 30 in good health. Both conserved end residues are part of each CDR3. D genes are given only for firm matches. Clone size is not always given. Where it is, it says once, few, many or a class for expanded clones.

>TRBJ2-2|TRBV11-1|.|TRBD1
CASSGGTGDPSNTGELFF
TGTGCCAGCAGCGGGGGGACAGGGGACCCTTCGAACACCGGGGAGCTGTTTTTT
>TRBJ2-5|TRBV5-6|few|.
CASSAVSVTQETQYF
TGTGCCAGCAGCGCGGTCTCGGTGACTCAAGAGACCCAGTACTTC
>TRBJ2-2|TRBV10-1|few|.
CASSGETGELFF
TGCGCCAGCAGTGGGGAAACCGGGGAGCTGTTTTTT
>TRBJ2-1|TRBV12-3/TRBV12-4|few|.
CASSLMVSSYNEQFF
TGTGCCAGCAGTTTAATGGTTAGCTCCTACAATGAGCAGTTCTTC
>TRBJ2-1|TRBV9|.|.
CASSVPAREQFF
TGTGCCAGCAGCGTCCCCGCCCGGGAGCAGTTCTTC
>TRBJ2-3|TRBV4-3|few|TRBD2
CASSQALAGGPTDTQYF
TGCGCCAGCAGCCAGGCTCTAGCGGGAGGACCAACAGATACGCAGTATTTT
>TRBJ2-1|TRBV5-1|.|TRBD1
CASTPYTGVIYNEQFF
TGCGCCAGCACCCCATATACAGGGGTGATCTACAATGAGCAGTTCTTC
>TRBJ2-3|TRBV20-1|.|TRBD2
CSARAWTGGVADTQYF
TGCAGTGCTAGAGCCTGGACGGGAGGGGTTGCAGATACGCAGTATTTT
>TRBJ2-7|TRBV7-2|few|.
CASSLLSGTNYEQYF
TGTGCCAGCAGCTTACTTAGTGGCACCAACTACGAGCAGTACTTC
>TRBJ2-5|TRBV7-2|.|TRBD2
CASSSPGGEETQYF
TGTGCCAGCAGCTCCCCCGGGGGGGAAGAGACCCAGTACTTC
>TRBJ1-1|TRBV20-1|.|TRBD1
CSARTRTGRVTEAFF
TGCAGTGCTAGGACTAGGACAGGGAGGGTCACTGAAGCTTTCTTT
>TRBJ1-2|TRBV9|.|.
CASRAAGLGYTF
TGTGCCAGCAGAGCGGCGGGGCTAGGCTACACCTTC
>TRBJ1-1|TRBV7-6|few|.
CASKLQGVPEAFF
TGTGCCAGCAAATTACAGGGAGTCCCTGAAGCTTTCTTT
>TRBJ2-7|TRBV20-1|.|.
CSARRLEQYF
TGCAGTGCTAGAAGACTAGAGCAGTACTTC
>TRBJ2-1|TRBV20-1|few|.
CSARGPPYNEQFF
TGCAGTGCAAGGGGCCCCCCTTACAATGAGCAGTTCTTC
>TRBJ2-7|TRBV7-9|.|TRBD2
CACGRVYEQYF
TGTGCCTGCGGGAGGGTCTACGAGCAGTACTTC
>TRBJ2-1|TRBV7-6|.|TRBD2
CASSRSGGYNEQFF
TGTGCCAGCAGCCGAAGCGGGGGGTACAATGAGCAGTTCTTC
>TRBJ2-1|TRBV20-1|.|TRBD2
CSASGREPKYNEQFF
TGCAGTGCTTCGGGGCGGGAGCCCAAGTACAATGAGCAGTTCTTC
>TRBJ2-1|TRBV14|.|TRBD2
CASSTRGTTNEQFF
TGTGCCAGCAGCACCCGTGGGACTACCAATGAGCAGTTCTTC
>TRBJ2-3|TRBV7-3|few|TRBD2
CASSHSGGGDTQYF
TGTGCCAGCAGCCACAGCGGGGGGGGAGATACGCAGTATTTT
>TRBJ1-2|TRBV5-1|.|.
CASSLTVTYGYTF
TGCGCCAGCAGCCTGACAGTTACCTATGGCTACACCTTC
>TRBJ1-2|TRBV12-5|.|.
CASGLAGSINYGYTF
TGTGCTAGTGGTTTGGCAGGGTCGATTAACTATGGCTACACCTTC
>TRBJ2-1|TRBV5-5|few|.
CASSFNRGGEQFF
TGTGCCAGCAGCTTCAATAGGGGGGGGGAGCAGTTCTTC
>TRBJ2-1|TRBV9|.|.
CVSSGGGQGGKNNEQFF
TGTGTCAGCAGCGGTGGAGGGCAGGGGGGGAAGAACAATGAGCAGTTCTTC
>TRBJ2-1|TRBV5-1|.|.
CASRILGSAEQFF
TGCGCCAGCCGTATTCTAGGGTCCGCTGAGCAGTTCTTC
>TRBJ2-1|TRBV10-3|few|TRBD2
CAIRDTSGSYNEQFF
TGTGCCATCAGGGACACTAGCGGCTCCTACAATGAGCAGTTCTTC
>TRBJ2-2|TRBV27|many|.
CASSLYPSTGELFF
TGTGCCAGCAGTTTATATCCTAGCACCGGGGAGCTGTTTTTT
>TRBJ2-3|TRBV7-8|few|.
CASSLDRTTSTDTQYF
TGTGCCAGCAGCTTAGACCGGACTACTAGCACAGATACGCAGTATTTT
>TRBJ1-5|TRBV3-1|few|.
CASSQEGGQPQHF
TGTGCCAGCAGCCAAGAGGGGGGTCAGCCCCAGCATTTT
>TRBJ2-2|TRBV7-6|once|.
CASTPEWLSLGELFF
TGTGCCAGCACCCCTGAGTGGCTGAGCCTCGGGGAGCTGTTTTTT
>TRBJ2-4|TRBV7-2|.|.
CASSTKIGTLEGVQYF
TGTGCCAGCAGCACTAAAATCGGGACCCTTGAGGGAGTTCAGTACTTC
>TRBJ2-7|TRBV12-3/TRBV12-4|few|.
CASSLQTYEQYF
TGTGCCAGCAGTTTACAGACCTACGAGCAGTACTTC
>TRBJ1-2|TRBV5-1|.|.
CASSLRQVGRMGGYTF
TGCGCCAGCAGCTTGCGCCAGGTCGGACGGATGGGTGGCTACACCTTC
>TRBJ1-4|TRBV3-1|few|.
CASSQDQFRGQVEKLFF
TGTGCCAGCAGCCAAGATCAATTTCGGGGGCAGGTTGAAAAACTGTTTTTT
>TRBJ2-7|TRBV30|once|.
CAWGPYEQYF
TGTGCCTGGGGGCCCTACGAGCAGTACTTC
>TRBJ1-6|TRBV11-2|.|.
CASSQRAYNSPLHF
TGTGCCAGCAGCCAACGGGCCTATAATTCACCCCTCCACTTT
>TRBJ2-6|TRBV27|.|.
CASSLGPGANVLTF
TGTGCCAGCAGCTTGGGGCCTGGGGCCAACGTCCTGACTTTC
>TRBJ2-5|TRBV14|few|TRBD2
CASSHPTSGGVGETQYF
TGTGCCAGCAGCCACCCGACTAGCGGGGGAGTGGGGGAGACCCAGTACTTC
>TRBJ2-2|TRBV12-3/TRBV12-4|few|.
CASGGSAANTGELFF
TGTGCCAGCGGGGGTTCAGCTGCGAACACCGGGGAGCTGTTTTTT
>TRBJ1-2|TRBV11-2|.|.
CASSPSLAAYGYTF
TGTGCCAGCAGCCCCAGTCTTGCAGCCTATGGCTACACCTTC
>TRBJ2-7|TRBV5-1|many|TRBD1
CASSSGTGRYEQYF
TGCGCCAGCAGTTCCGGGACAGGGAGATACGAGCAGTACTTC
>TRBJ2-1|TRBV19|many|TRBD1
CASSDPTGRYNEQFF
TGTGCCAGTAGTGACCCGACAGGGCGATACAATGAGCAGTTCTTC
>TRBJ2-4|TRBV5-5|few|TRBD1
CASATGDDITNF
TGTGCCAGCGCGACAGGGGATGATATTACTAACTTC
>TRBJ2-1|TRBV3-1|.|TRBD2
CASRHRGRLAGVNEQFF
TGTGCCAGCAGGCACCGTGGGCGACTAGCGGGAGTAAATGAGCAGTTCTTC
>TRBJ1-1|TRBV5-1|many|.
CASSLNTGTEAFF
TGCGCCAGCAGCTTAAATACGGGCACTGAAGCTTTCTTT
>TRBJ2-1|TRBV7-9|.|TRBD2
CASSLGGSGWANNEQFF
TGTGCCAGCAGCTTAGGAGGTAGCGGGTGGGCAAACAATGAGCAGTTCTTC
>TRBJ2-3|TRBV11-2|.|TRBD2
CASALSGESADTQYF
TGTGCCAGCGCCCTTAGCGGGGAAAGCGCAGATACGCAGTATTTT
>TRBJ2-1|TRBV9|many|.
CASSAGGGPPNEQFF
TGTGCCAGCAGCGCTGGCGGGGGCCCTCCCAATGAGCAGTTCTTC
>TRBJ2-7|TRBV6-2/TRBV6-3|few|.
CASSYSGDEQYF
TGTGCCAGCAGTTACTCGGGGGACGAGCAGTACTTC